This TCR beta chain emerged from a study of T cell responses to AZD1222 COVID-19 vaccine. Across the study: Pooled samples include second doses given at about 4 or 12 weeks.

With respect to this clone: Antigen unknown.

Notes on the study in general: At baseline, seropositivity was found in only a handful of AZD1222 recipients. Researchers took repertoire samples only after the peak T cell response had come.

There are 14 residues in the CDR3. The V gene's germline CDR1 is SGHRS and CDR2 YFSETQ. The germline V and J ends were trimmed by 3 bases and 0 bases, with 9 bases remaining between them. Data came from immunoSEQ multiplex PCR; TCRdb stores just in-frame clones and leaves some out. The data hold about 83,000 clones, with roughly 83% observed a single time. The chain links TRBV5-1 to TRBJ1-1, with unresolved D. The clonotype originates from an adult in good health. Sequencing was performed on peripheral blood, taken on day 0 of AZD1222 vaccination. The CDR3 DNA reads as TGCGCCAGCAGCTCCAAAAATATGAACACTGAAGCTTTCTTT. As protein: CASSSKNMNTEAFF.